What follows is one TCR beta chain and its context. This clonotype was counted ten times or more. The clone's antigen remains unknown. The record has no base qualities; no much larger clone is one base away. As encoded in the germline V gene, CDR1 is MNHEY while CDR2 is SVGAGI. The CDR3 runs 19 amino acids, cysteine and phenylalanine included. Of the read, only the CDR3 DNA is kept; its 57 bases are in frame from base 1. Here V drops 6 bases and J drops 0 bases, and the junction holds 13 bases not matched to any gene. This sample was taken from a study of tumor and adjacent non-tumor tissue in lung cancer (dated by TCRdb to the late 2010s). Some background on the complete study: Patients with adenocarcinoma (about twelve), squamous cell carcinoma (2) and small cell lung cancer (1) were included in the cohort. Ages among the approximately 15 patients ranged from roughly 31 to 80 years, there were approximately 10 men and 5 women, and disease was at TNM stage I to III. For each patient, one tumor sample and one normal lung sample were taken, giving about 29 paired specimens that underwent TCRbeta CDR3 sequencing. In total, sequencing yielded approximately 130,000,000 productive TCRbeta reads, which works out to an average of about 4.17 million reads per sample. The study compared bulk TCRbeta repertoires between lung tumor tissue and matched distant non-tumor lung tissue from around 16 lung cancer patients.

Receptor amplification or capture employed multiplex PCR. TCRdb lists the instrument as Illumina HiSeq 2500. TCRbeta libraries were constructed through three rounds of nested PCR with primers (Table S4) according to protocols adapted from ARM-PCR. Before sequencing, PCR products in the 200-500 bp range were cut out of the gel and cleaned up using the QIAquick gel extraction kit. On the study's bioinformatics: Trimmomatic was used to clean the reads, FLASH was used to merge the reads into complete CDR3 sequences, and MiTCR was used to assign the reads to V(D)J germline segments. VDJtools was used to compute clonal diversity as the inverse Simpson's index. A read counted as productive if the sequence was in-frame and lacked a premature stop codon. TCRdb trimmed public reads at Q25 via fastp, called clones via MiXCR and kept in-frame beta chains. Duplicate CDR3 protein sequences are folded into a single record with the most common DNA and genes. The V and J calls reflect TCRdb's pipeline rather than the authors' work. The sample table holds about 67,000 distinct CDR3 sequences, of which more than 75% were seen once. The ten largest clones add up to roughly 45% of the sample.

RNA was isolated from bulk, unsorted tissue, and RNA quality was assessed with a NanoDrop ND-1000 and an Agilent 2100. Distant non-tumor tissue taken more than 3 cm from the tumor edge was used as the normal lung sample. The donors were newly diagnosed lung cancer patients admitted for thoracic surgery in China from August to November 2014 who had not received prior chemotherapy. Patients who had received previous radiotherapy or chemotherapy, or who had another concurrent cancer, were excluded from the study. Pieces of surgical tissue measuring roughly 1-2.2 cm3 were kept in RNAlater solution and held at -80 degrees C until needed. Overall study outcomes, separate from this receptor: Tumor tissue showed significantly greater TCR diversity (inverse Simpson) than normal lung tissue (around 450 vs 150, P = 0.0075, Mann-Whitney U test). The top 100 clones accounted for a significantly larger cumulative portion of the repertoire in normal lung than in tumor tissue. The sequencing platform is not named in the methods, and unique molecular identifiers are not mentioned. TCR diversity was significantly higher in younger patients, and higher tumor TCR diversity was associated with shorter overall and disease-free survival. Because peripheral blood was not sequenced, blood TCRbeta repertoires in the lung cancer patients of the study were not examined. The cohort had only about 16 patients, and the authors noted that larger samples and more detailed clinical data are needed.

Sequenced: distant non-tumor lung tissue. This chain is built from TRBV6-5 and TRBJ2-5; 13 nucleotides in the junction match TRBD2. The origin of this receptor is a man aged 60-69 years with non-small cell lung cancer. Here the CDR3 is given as CASSHGRLAGGAYQETQYF. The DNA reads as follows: TGTGCCAGCAGCCATGGGAGACTAGCGGGAGGTGCCTACCAAGAGACCCAGTACTTC.